The 20 T cell receptor beta chains presented below share a single source sample, sequenced in a study of T cells in Graves' hyperthyroidism and ophthalmopathy. The TCR beta CDR3 regions underwent amplification using RNA transcripts as the source. The TCR CDR3 was amplified in a first-round RT-PCR using the HTBI primer set. MiXCR, run by TCRdb on the multiplex PCR reads, gives a single entry per CDR3 protein. This table holds hundreds of thousands of distinct CDR3 sequences, under 20% found once. The sequencing sample was made of blood. Receptor source: a woman aged 50 to 60 with Graves' hyperthyroidism that later progressed to Graves' ophthalmopathy.

This clonotype was counted between two and nine times. The chain links TRBV6-1 to TRBJ1-6; no reliable D call. V was clipped by 8 bases and J by 0 bases, with 11 bases between them. CDR1 MNHNS and CDR2 SASEGT come from the germline V gene. This CDR3 comprises 15 residues. CDR3 in amino acids: CASVRESSYNSPLHF. Written as DNA, the CDR3 is TGTGCCAGCGTACGGGAGAGCTCCTATAATTCACCCCTCCACTTT.

The table lists this clonotype with many counts. The chain carries TRBV5-1 and TRBJ2-5; D not resolved. This CDR3 comprises 12 residues. Germline CDR1 SGHRS, CDR2 YFSETQ. V lost 4 bases, J lost 5 bases, and 9 bases lay in between. Here the CDR3 DNA reads TGCGCCAGCAGCCTGGGAATGGAGACCCAGTACTTC. As protein: CASSLGMETQYF. Full variable domain (outside the CDR3, taken from reference TRBV5-1 and TRBJ2-5): KAGVTQTPRYLIKTRGQQVTLSCSPISGHRSVSWYQQTPGQGLQFLFEYFSETQRNKGNFPGRFSGRQFSNSRSEMNVSTLELGDSALYLCASSLGMETQYFGPGTRLLVL.

The J gene is TRBJ1-4, the V gene TRBV29-1; 7 bases are a match to TRBD1. Germline values: CDR1 SQVTM, CDR2 ANQGSEA. V lost 6 bases to trimming and J lost 4 bases; unmatched junction nucleotides: 5. The CDR3 covers 13 residues. The CDR3 loop is CSVAGGYNEKLFF. The CDR3 DNA reads TGCAGCGTAGCAGGGGGGTATAATGAAAAACTGTTTTTT. Full variable domain (outside the CDR3, taken from reference TRBV29-1 and TRBJ1-4): SAVISQKPSRDICQRGTSLTIQCQVDSQVTMMFWYRQQPGQSLTLIATANQGSEATYESGFVIDKFPISRPNLTFSTLTVSNMSPEDSSIYLCSVAGGYNEKLFFGSGTQLSVL.

This clonotype has ten or more counts. The chain has TRBV19 and TRBJ2-2, with D uncertain. Looked up from germline, CDR1 is LNHDA and CDR2 is SQIVND (reference sequence). The CDR3 sequence is 15 residues long. V lost 3 bases, J lost 0 bases, and 8 bases lay in between. Here the CDR3 reads CASSISGTNTGELFF. The CDR3 bases are TGTGCCAGTAGTATTTCTGGGACGAACACCGGGGAGCTGTTTTTT.

This clonotype was picked up one time. The gene calls are TRBV10-3 and TRBJ1-1; D not certain. The V end lost 4 bases, the J end lost 4 bases, and 7 bases lay between the germline ends. The CDR3 is 12 amino acids. Germline assignment: CDR1 ENHRY and CDR2 SYGVKD. CDR3 sequence reads: CAISGPSTEAFF. In DNA form, the CDR3 reads TGTGCCATCAGTGGGCCCAGCACTGAAGCTTTCTTT.

This clonotype was counted between two and nine times. This sequence joins TRBV10-3 and TRBJ1-2; TRBD1 might be the D (6 bases). Trimming stripped 7 bases from V and 1 base from J, with 13 bases between. Germline CDR1 reads ENHRY; CDR2 reads SYGVKD. The CDR3 runs 14 residues. The CDR3 sequence is CAITADSYNYGYTF. DNA for the CDR3: TGTGCCATCACCGCGGACAGCTATAACTATGGCTACACCTTC.

This clonotype was found a few times. The chain recombines TRBV7-9 with TRBJ1-1, with D hard to call. The CDR3 is made up of 15 amino acids. Germline V CDR1 and CDR2: SEHNR, FQNEAQ (reference sequence). V was clipped by 0 bases and J by 4 bases, with 12 bases between them. The CDR3 protein is CASSLAFRAGTEAFF. The CDR3 DNA is TGTGCCAGCAGCTTAGCCTTTAGGGCCGGCACTGAAGCTTTCTTT.

This clonotype was observed a single time. V is TRBV29-1 and J is TRBJ1-1; D is perhaps TRBD1 (5 bases). V lost 7 bases and J lost 1, with 19 bases in between. The germline gives CDR1 SQVTM, CDR2 ANQGSEA. The length of the CDR3 is 15 residues. This CDR3 reads CSGSRGVGGNTEAFF. In DNA, the CDR3 is TGCAGCGGGAGTCGAGGGGTGGGGGGGAACACTGAAGCTTTCTTT.

This sequence joins TRBV10-3 and TRBJ2-1; no clear D. Germline V gene lookup returns CDR1 ENHRY and CDR2 SYGVKD. The ends were cut back, 3 bases at V and 0 bases at J, with 12 bases in the middle. The length of the CDR3 is 16 residues. The CDR3, as DNA: TGTGCCATCAGTGACTGGGATTTAGCCTCCTACAATGAGCAGTTCTTC. Protein sequence: CAISDWDLASYNEQFF.

This clonotype was counted between two and nine times. The chain recombines TRBV4-1 with TRBJ2-1, with unresolved D. The CDR3 is 16 residues long. CDR1 is MGHRA and CDR2 is YSYEKL in the germline V gene. V was pared by 1 base and J by 5 bases, with 15 bases between. CDR3 sequence reads: CASSQGRAIIHNEQFF. For the CDR3, the DNA is TGCGCCAGCAGCCAAGGCCGGGCGATCATACACAATGAGCAGTTCTTC.

This clonotype was counted a few times. The chain carries TRBV12-3 or TRBV12-4 and TRBJ2-2; TRBD2 matches 9 bases. With 7 bases clipped from V and 5 bases from J, the junction kept 11 bases outside the gene matches. The CDR3 consists of 16 residues. The CDR3 nucleotides read TGTGCCAGCACTCCCCGCGGGGGGGCCTATACCGGGGAGCTGTTTTTT. It is translated as CASTPRGGAYTGELFF.

A remark on this clonotype: This may be a read error: a much more frequent sequence differs by one nucleotide. This chain links TRBV6-2 or TRBV6-3 with TRBJ1-2; D may be TRBD1 (6 bases). In germline, CDR1 is MNHEY, CDR2 SVGEGT. The CDR3 has 15 amino acids. The CDR3 loop reads CVSSQQGGEGYGYTF. The CDR3, as DNA: TGTGTCAGCAGTCAACAGGGCGGCGAGGGCTATGGCTACACCTTC.

The table lists this clonotype with a few counts. The V call is TRBV4-1, the J call TRBJ1-5, with TRBD1 as a possible D gene (5 bases). Per the germline V gene, CDR1 is MGHRA and CDR2 is YSYEKL. This CDR3 is built from 17 residues. V dropped 6 bases and J dropped 3 bases, with 21 bases sitting between them. The CDR3 nucleotides read TGCGCCAGCAGTGACAGATTGGGACGGACCGACAATCAGCCCCAGCATTTT. The encoded protein is CASSDRLGRTDNQPQHF.

This clonotype has a count of ten or more. This chain joins TRBV18 and TRBJ1-2; 10 positions agree with TRBD1. The CDR3 consists of 17 residues. Germline assignment: CDR1 KGHSH and CDR2 LQKENI. J was trimmed by 5 bases and V by 2 bases; bases with no gene match: 11. The CDR3 bases are TGTGCCAGCTCACCAATCGACAGGGGGCGGTTGTATTATGGCTACACCTTC. As protein: CASSPIDRGRLYYGYTF.

This clonotype has only a few counts. The rearrangement uses TRBV10-2 and TRBJ1-2; no firm D call. The CDR3 covers 12 residues. Trimming left V 2 bases short and J 8 bases short, with 9 bases between. From germline, CDR1 is WSHSY and CDR2 SAAADI. CDR3 sequence: CASSEMGYGYTF. DNA of the CDR3: TGCGCCAGCAGTGAGATGGGGTACGGCTACACCTTC.

This clonotype was detected ten times or more. This sequence joins TRBV18 and TRBJ1-1; D is undetermined. This CDR3 contains 12 residues. V was shortened by 3 bases and J by 10 bases, with 12 bases between the two germline ends. Per the germline V gene, CDR1 is KGHSH and CDR2 is LQKENI. The CDR3 reads CASSPNTSGAFF. CDR3 bases: TGTGCCAGCTCACCTAACACCTCCGGAGCTTTCTTT.

V usage is TRBV13 and J usage is TRBJ1-3; 8 bases fit TRBD1. The junction had 10 bases not matched to a gene; V was cut back by 5 bases and J by 4 bases. Germline V gives CDR1 PRHDT, CDR2 FYEKMQ (reference sequence). The CDR3 is 16 residues long. CDR3 nucleotide sequence: TGTGCCAGCAGCGAAGAATCGGACAGGGTCGGAAACACCATATATTTT. Protein sequence: CASSEESDRVGNTIYF.

The V and J genes are TRBV20-1 and TRBJ2-1, with D hard to call. The CDR3 is made up of 15 amino acids. Germline loops: CDR1 DFQATT, CDR2 SNEGSKA (reference sequence). Trimming cost V 5 bases and J 2 bases, with 16 bases left between them. CDR3 amino acids: CSAAGEGTAYNEQFF. CDR3 DNA: TGCAGTGCTGCCGGAGAAGGCACAGCCTACAATGAGCAGTTCTTC.

This clonotype was counted at least ten times. The chain joins TRBV11-1 to TRBJ2-1, with 7 bases aligning to TRBD2. Germline CDR1 is SGHAT and CDR2 is FQDESV (reference sequence). The CDR3 runs 16 residues. Losses at the gene ends were 1 base for V and 4 bases for J; bases not matched to a gene: 7. This CDR3 reads CASSLGAGRVYNEQFF. The CDR3 DNA reads as TGTGCCAGCAGCTTAGGGGCAGGGAGGGTTTACAATGAGCAGTTCTTC.

This clonotype came up many times. This sequence joins TRBV20-1 and TRBJ2-3; TRBD2 might be the D (6 bases). This CDR3 contains 16 residues. The germline CDR1 and CDR2 sequences are DFQATT and SNEGSKA (reference sequence). Trimming shortened V by 1 base and J by 0 bases, and 14 bases separated the two germline ends. CDR3 nucleotide sequence: TGCAGTGCTAGAGGGTCTAGACGGGGGAGCACAGATACGCAGTATTTT. Translated, it gives CSARGSRRGSTDTQYF.